This T cell receptor (beta chain) came from a study of cytomegalovirus exposure and HLA in healthy donors. As regards this clone: The antigen remains undetermined.

PCR was performed using 60 Vbeta and 13 Jbeta primers. Clones were sequenced by immunoSEQ multiplex PCR, and TCRdb holds only the in-frame ones, with some missing. The table includes about 160,000 clones, 70% to 80% detected once. Overall study results and limits: In a later analysis, common viral pathogens appeared linked to several of the most significant clusters.

The germline V gene encodes CDR1 SGHTA and CDR2 FQGNSA. The CDR3 contains 15 residues. Trimming stripped 1 base from V and 2 bases from J, with 12 bases between. This receptor was obtained from a man between 40 and 49 years old in good health and CMV-seronegative. Material: PBMCs. The chain recombines TRBV7-2 with TRBJ2-7; D perhaps matches TRBD1 (5 bases). The CDR3 sequence: CASSLVLGPAYEQYF. DNA for the CDR3: TGTGCCAGCAGCTTAGTTTTGGGGCCAGCCTACGAGCAGTACTTC.